This TCR beta chain is from a study of blood T cell repertoires in COVID-19. Study summary: Samples of COVID-19 (acute and convalescent) were obtained from the United States, Italy and Spain. Nucleic acid was either cDNA or gDNA, and it came from T cells, B-cell-depleted T cells, or PBMCs.

This clone was observed a handful of times. Germline V gene sequence: CDR1 LNHDA, CDR2 SQIVND (reference sequence). The V gene end was trimmed by 4 bases and the J gene end by 3 bases; junction bases not matched to a gene: 9. The CDR3 spans 15 residues. In the authors' methods: Amplification of reference gene primers was used by the study to estimate nucleated cell counts. Sequencing used immunoSEQ multiplex PCR; TCRdb keeps in-frame clones, though not all of them. Clone size and V and J calls were adopted from that table, with D and trimming inferred from the DNA. Among some 130,000 clones listed, over 75% were seen once.

This receptor was taken from a man aged 80 or over with acute or convalescent COVID-19. This chain uses TRBV19 with TRBJ2-7; the match to TRBD1 covers 7 bases. Material: peripheral blood. The CDR3 DNA sequence: TGTGCCAGTAGTACACAAGGGGGCTCAGGCTACGAGCAGTACTTC. This encodes CASSTQGGSGYEQYF.